There are many counts of the clone carrying this T cell receptor beta chain. Trimming removed 1 base from V and 1 base from J, with 10 bases in between. The CDR3 loop spans 15 amino acids. In germline, CDR1 is SEHNR, CDR2 FQNEAQ (reference sequence). Each CDR3 protein gets one entry after TCRdb re-called the RT-PCR reads with MiXCR. Of about 680,000 distinct CDR3 sequences detected, 11% to 15% appear once; the ten largest clones hold roughly 3.9%. The sample was memory CD4+ T cells from blood. The V and J genes are TRBV7-9 and TRBJ1-1; D ambiguous. This receptor was obtained from a female donor in good health, serving as a healthy control. CDR3 in DNA: TGTGCCAGCAGCTTAGTTGACCCATGGAACACTGAAGCTTTCTTT. Its translation is CASSLVDPWNTEAFF.